One and the same sample provided the 9 T cell receptor beta chains below, sequenced in a study of T cells in Graves' hyperthyroidism and ophthalmopathy (dated by TCRdb to between 2018 and 2021). Library creation used multiplex PCR. The sequencing machine was an Illumina HiSeq 2000. TCR beta CDR3 regions were amplified from RNA transcripts. For the first round of RT-PCR on the TCR CDR3, the HTBI primer set was used together with the Qiagen OneStep RT-PCR kit. The raw public reads went through TCRdb reprocessing: fastp at Q25, MiXCR clone calling, in-frame beta chains kept. Entries are consolidated by CDR3 protein sequence, retaining the most common genes and DNA. In all, the sample holds about 350,000 distinct CDR3 sequences, and 15% to 20% of those were seen once. The ten largest clones take up 15% to 18% of the sample. Sequenced input: blood. These TCRs come from a woman between 35 and 50 years old with Graves' ophthalmopathy.

In the case of this clonotype: Germline is not matched at one junction end, which may reflect a read error. The chain uses TRBV6-5 and TRBJ2-7, with TRBD1 as a possible D gene (6 bases). This CDR3 has 14 residues. Per germline, CDR1 MNHEY and CDR2 SVGAGI. The CDR3 bases are TGTGTCAGCAGTTTCTGGGACACGGTAAACGAGCAGTACTTC. It is translated as CVSSFWDTVNEQYF.

This clonotype was detected only a few times. The chain couples TRBV29-1 to TRBJ1-2; D is perhaps TRBD1 (6 bases). The CDR3 runs 14 residues. The germline V and J ends were trimmed by 6 bases and 5 bases, with 19 bases remaining between them. In germline, CDR1 is SQVTM, CDR2 ANQGSEA. Here the CDR3 reads CSVTGYQLLYGYTF. The CDR3 DNA reads as TGCAGCGTGACAGGATATCAACTCCTGTATGGCTACACCTTC.

This clonotype was seen at least ten times. The rearrangement links TRBV4-1 to TRBJ2-5, with D maybe TRBD1 (5 bases). Looked up from germline, CDR1 is MGHRA and CDR2 is YSYEKL. This CDR3 is 15 amino acids long. Trimming shortened V by 1 base and J by 5 bases, and 14 bases separated the two germline ends. In DNA form, the CDR3 reads TGCGCCAGCAGCCAAGCTGGGGCCTTGGGGGAGACCCAGTACTTC. As protein: CASSQAGALGETQYF.

The gene calls are TRBV6-1 and TRBJ2-5; 9 bases match TRBD1. This CDR3 contains 15 residues. V shed 4 bases and J 2 bases; nucleotides not matched to a gene: 5. The germline gives CDR1 MNHNS, CDR2 SASEGT. This CDR3 reads CASSGTGGLQETQYF. CDR3 DNA: TGTGCCAGCAGTGGTACAGGGGGCTTGCAAGAGACCCAGTACTTC.

This clonotype was seen ten or more times. The chain combines TRBV5-1 with TRBJ2-7; D call uncertain. There are 14 residues in the CDR3. Germline assignment: CDR1 SGHRS and CDR2 YFSETQ. V was shortened by 4 bases and J by 5 bases, with 16 bases between the two germline ends. The CDR3 bases are TGCGCCAGCAGCCCCCCGACAAGAGCTCACGAGCAGTACTTC. The encoded protein is CASSPPTRAHEQYF.

This clonotype has ten or more counts. This chain uses TRBV29-1 with TRBJ1-2, with TRBD1 as a possible D gene (5 bases). Germline CDR1 and CDR2: SQVTM and ANQGSEA. This CDR3 contains 13 residues. Trimming shortened V by 2 bases and J by 7 bases, and 14 bases separated the two germline ends. CDR3 amino acids: CSVELQGTGGYTF. DNA of the CDR3: TGCAGCGTTGAACTCCAGGGAACGGGTGGCTACACCTTC.

This clonotype was seen many times. V usage is TRBV3-1 and J usage is TRBJ2-5; unclear D gene. Germline V gene data show CDR1 as LGHDT and CDR2 as YNNKEL (reference sequence). The germline V and J ends were trimmed by 5 bases and 1 base, with 11 bases remaining between them. The CDR3 contains 14 residues. CDR3 region: CASSKTLLQETQYF. The DNA for the CDR3 is TGTGCCAGCAGCAAGACATTACTCCAAGAGACCCAGTACTTC.

This clonotype was seen repeatedly, ten times or more. The genes are TRBV11-2 and TRBJ1-2; a possible D gene is TRBD1 (6 bases). Per germline, CDR1 SGHAT and CDR2 FQNNGV. CDR3 length: 13 amino acids. Trimming took off 8 bases at V and 2 bases at J, with 12 bases between the two ends. CDR3 sequence (DNA): TGTGCCAGCTCCAGGGGTGGAAACTATGGCTACACCTTC. Translated, it gives CASSRGGNYGYTF.

This clonotype was recorded at least ten times. Compared with germline, one end of the junction differs, possibly owing to a read error. This chain connects TRBV11-2 to TRBJ2-7; D is perhaps TRBD1 (6 bases). The CDR3 totals 13 residues. Germline V gives CDR1 SGHAT, CDR2 FQNNGV. The CDR3, as DNA: TGTGCCAGCAGCTTAGATCCCTACGGACAGCGAGACTTC. Amino acids: CASSLDPYGQRDF. Filled out from reference TRBV11-2 and TRBJ2-7, the complete variable domain reads EAGVAQSPRYKIIEKRQSVAFWCNPISGHATLYWYQQILGQGPKLLIQFQNNGVVDDSQLPKDRFSAERLKGVDSTLKIQPAKLEDSAVYLCASSLDPYGQRDFGPGTRLTVT.